This T cell receptor (beta chain) was profiled in a study of blood T cell repertoires in COVID-19. Study background: PBMCs, B-cell-depleted T cells, or T cells were the source of the cDNA or gDNA that made up the material.

In the study's own analysis: Estimation of nucleated cell counts relied on the amplification of reference gene primers. The data were produced by immunoSEQ multiplex PCR, yet TCRdb's version contains in-frame clones alone and is incomplete. D and trimming come from the DNA, and the V and J calls and clone size come from that table. The sample lists roughly 250,000 clones, around nine tenths seen once, with approximately 2% in the top ten. This TCR was sampled from a woman between 18 and 30 years old who had recovered from COVID-19. Input material: PBMCs or T cells enriched from blood (not recorded which).

The CDR3 loop reads CASSLGGQGISPLHF. In nucleotides, the CDR3 is TGTGCCAGCAGCTTGGGGGGACAGGGGATTTCACCCCTCCACTTT. The chain combines TRBV7-8 with TRBJ1-6, with TRBD1 matching over 10 bases. V lost 3 bases and J lost 9; bases outside the gene matches: 5. This CDR3 region has 15 residues. CDR1 is SGHVS and CDR2 is FQNEAQ in the germline V gene. The full variable domain, with the rest looked up from reference TRBV7-8 and TRBJ1-6, is GAGVSQSPRYKVAKRGQDVALRCDPISGHVSLFWYQQALGQGPEFLTYFQNEAQLDKSGLPSDRFFAERPEGSVSTLKIQRTQQEDSAVYLCASSLGGQGISPLHFGNGTRLTVT.